A single sample gave rise to the 10 T cell receptor beta chains below, sequenced in a study of patients and donors after allogeneic stem cell transplantation. From the RT-PCR reads, TCRdb called clonotypes with MiXCR, one entry per CDR3 protein. The sample has 150,000 to 250,000 distinct CDR3 sequences, about 40% seen once. The material sequenced was blood, either unsorted or a sorted T cell fraction (not recorded which). The source of these receptors is a human donor who was either an allogeneic HSCT recipient or a stem cell or donor lymphocyte infusion donor (not recorded which). It is not recorded whose cells these are; they may come from a transplant donor.

This clonotype was detected a few times. V gene TRBV6-5 combines with J gene TRBJ1-2; no clear D gene. Germline assignment: CDR1 MNHEY and CDR2 SVGAGI. CDR3 size: 13 residues. Between the trimmed V and J ends, which lost 6 bases and 3 bases, there was a span of 11 bases. The CDR3: CASRPWTDYGYTF. The CDR3 region has the DNA TGTGCCAGCAGGCCCTGGACGGACTATGGCTACACCTTC.

The chain employs TRBV6-5 and TRBJ1-1; the D is unclear. Trimming removed 0 bases at V and 1 base at J, with 9 bases between. The CDR3 consists of 15 residues. Looked up from germline, CDR1 is MNHEY and CDR2 is SVGAGI. CDR3 nucleotide sequence: TGTGCCAGCAGTTACTCGAGCGCCAAGAACACTGAAGCTTTCTTT. It is translated as CASSYSSAKNTEAFF.

V gene TRBV29-1 combines with J gene TRBJ2-7; tentative D call: TRBD2 (5 bases). The germline V gene encodes CDR1 SQVTM and CDR2 ANQGSEA. The CDR3 totals 15 residues. V lost 6 bases, J lost 6 bases, and 24 bases lay in between. CDR3 nucleotide sequence: TGCAGCGTCTTACGCCGGGGAAAGATGTCAGCCGAGCAGTACTTC. Translation gives CSVLRRGKMSAEQYF.

This clonotype was detected a few times. This chain links TRBV2 with TRBJ1-1; D is ambiguous. CDR3 length equals 14 residues. Germline V CDR1 and CDR2: SNHLY, FYNNEI. The ends were cut back, 1 base at V and 0 bases at J, with 6 bases in the middle. CDR3 sequence: CASSEVWMNTEAFF. In nucleotides, the CDR3 is TGTGCCAGCAGTGAAGTTTGGATGAACACTGAAGCTTTCTTT.

This rearrangement joins TRBV20-1 to TRBJ2-1; 10 bases map to TRBD2. CDR1 and CDR2 from the germline V gene are DFQATT and SNEGSKA (reference sequence). The CDR3 totals 18 residues. V lost 1 base and J lost 0; bases outside the gene matches: 9. CDR3 sequence (DNA): TGCAGTGCTAGAGTCGGGATAGCGGGAGGTTTCTCCTACAATGAGCAGTTCTTC. This sequence encodes CSARVGIAGGFSYNEQFF.

This clonotype has just a few counts. The CDR3 loop reads CASSLIHGGYTF. The CDR3 region has the DNA TGTGCCAGCAGTTTAATACACGGTGGCTACACCTTC. The chain recombines TRBV28 with TRBJ1-2; D unclear. The germline V and J ends were trimmed by 2 bases and 7 bases, with 8 bases remaining between them. The CDR3 extends over 12 amino acids. Germline loops: CDR1 MDHEN, CDR2 SYDVKM.

This clonotype was counted ten times or more. This chain joins TRBV24-1 and TRBJ2-1, with D maybe TRBD2 (6 bases). The CDR3 totals 13 residues. Germline CDR1 reads KGHDR; CDR2 reads SFDVKD. V was shortened by 5 bases and J by 6 bases, with 10 bases between the two germline ends. The DNA for the CDR3 is TGTGCCACCAGTGCTGGAGGGCCCAATGAGCAGTTCTTC. Translated, it gives CATSAGGPNEQFF.

The J gene is TRBJ1-1, the V gene TRBV5-5; 7 bases fit TRBD1. The length of the CDR3 is 15 residues. The germline CDR1 and CDR2 sequences are SGHKS and YYEKEE (reference sequence). The V gene end was trimmed by 1 base and the J gene end by 4 bases; junction bases not matched to a gene: 7. CDR3 nucleotides: TGTGCCAGCAGCTTGTCCTACAGGGGTATCACTGAAGCTTTCTTT. This sequence encodes CASSLSYRGITEAFF.

The chain has TRBV20-1 and TRBJ2-7; D is ambiguous. Looked up from germline, CDR1 is DFQATT and CDR2 is SNEGSKA (reference sequence). Trimming left V 3 bases short and J 7 bases short, with 13 bases between. The CDR3 has 12 residues. CDR3 loop: CSASVDPWEQYF. CDR3 nucleotide sequence: TGCAGTGCTAGTGTGGACCCGTGGGAGCAGTACTTC.

The CDR3 coding sequence is TGTGCCAGCAGCCGGTACTTCGAGGAGCAGTACTTC. Its translation is CASSRYFEEQYF. The chain is built from TRBV3-1 and TRBJ2-7; D remains unclear. Germline assignment: CDR1 LGHDT and CDR2 YNNKEL (reference sequence). Trimming shortened V by 4 bases and J by 7 bases, and 11 bases separated the two germline ends. The CDR3 is made up of 12 amino acids.